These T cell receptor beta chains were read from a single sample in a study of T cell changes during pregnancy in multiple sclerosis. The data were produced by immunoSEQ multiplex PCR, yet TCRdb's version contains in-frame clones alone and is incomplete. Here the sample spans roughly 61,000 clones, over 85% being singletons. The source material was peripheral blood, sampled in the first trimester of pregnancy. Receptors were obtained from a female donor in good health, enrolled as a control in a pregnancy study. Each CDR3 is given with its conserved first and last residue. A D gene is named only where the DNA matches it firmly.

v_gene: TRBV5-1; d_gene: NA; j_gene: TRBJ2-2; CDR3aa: CASSLDLTGTGELFF
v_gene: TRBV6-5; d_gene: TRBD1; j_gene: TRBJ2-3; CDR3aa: CASSQGQVRTDTQYF
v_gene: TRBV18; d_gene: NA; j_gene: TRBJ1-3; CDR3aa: CASSPSGGGNTIYF
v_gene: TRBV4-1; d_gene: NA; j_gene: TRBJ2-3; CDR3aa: CASSQERGAGGFTQYF
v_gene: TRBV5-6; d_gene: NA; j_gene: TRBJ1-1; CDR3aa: CASSFQGRNTEAFF
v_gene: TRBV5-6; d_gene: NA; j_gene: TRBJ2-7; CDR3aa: CASSTRREQYF
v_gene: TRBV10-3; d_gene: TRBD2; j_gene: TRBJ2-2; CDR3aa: CAISDSGGTGELFF
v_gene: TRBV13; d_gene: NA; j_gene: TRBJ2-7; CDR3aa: CASSFRPPEGLTYEQYF
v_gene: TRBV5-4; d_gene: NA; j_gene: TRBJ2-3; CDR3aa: CASSQGHSSTDTQYF
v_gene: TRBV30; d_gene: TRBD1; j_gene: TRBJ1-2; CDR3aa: CAWRTTGGFANYGYTF
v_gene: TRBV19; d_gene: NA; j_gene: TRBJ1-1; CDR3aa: CASSIRMFAGDNTEAFF
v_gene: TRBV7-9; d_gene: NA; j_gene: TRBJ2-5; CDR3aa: CASSLGLLAVEYF
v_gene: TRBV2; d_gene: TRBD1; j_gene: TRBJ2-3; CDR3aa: CASNRDRQYTQYF
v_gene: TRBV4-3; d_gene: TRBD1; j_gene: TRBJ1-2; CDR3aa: CASSQSDRDYGYTF
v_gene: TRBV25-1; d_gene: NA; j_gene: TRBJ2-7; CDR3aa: CASSRGREQYF
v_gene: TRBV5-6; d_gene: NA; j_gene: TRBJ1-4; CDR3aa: CASSLQANEKLFF
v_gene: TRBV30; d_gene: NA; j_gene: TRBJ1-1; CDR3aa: CAWSSPGDKNFEAFF
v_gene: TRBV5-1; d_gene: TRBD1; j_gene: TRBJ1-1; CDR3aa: CASSSPGGVGTEAFF
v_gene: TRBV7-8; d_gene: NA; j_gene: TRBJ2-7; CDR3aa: CASSPRGTFSYEQYF
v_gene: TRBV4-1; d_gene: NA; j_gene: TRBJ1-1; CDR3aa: CASSHGMGSGNTEAFF
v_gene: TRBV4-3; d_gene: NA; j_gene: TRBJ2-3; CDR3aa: CASSQDLGGDPRTDTQYF
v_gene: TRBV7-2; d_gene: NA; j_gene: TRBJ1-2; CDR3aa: CASSSPPTWTAYGYTF
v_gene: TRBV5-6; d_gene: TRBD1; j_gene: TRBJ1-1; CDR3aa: CASSWGTGMNTEAFF
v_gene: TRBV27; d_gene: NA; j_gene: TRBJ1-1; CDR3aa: CASSLYQGRLNTEAFF
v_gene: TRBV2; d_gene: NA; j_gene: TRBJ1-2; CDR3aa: CASSEGSGLNKDGYTF
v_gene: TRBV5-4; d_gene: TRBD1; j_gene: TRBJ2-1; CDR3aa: CASRVRDRGANEQFF
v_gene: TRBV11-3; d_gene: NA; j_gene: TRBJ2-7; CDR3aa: CASSLGGSAYEQYF
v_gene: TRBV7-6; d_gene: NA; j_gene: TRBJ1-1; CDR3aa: CASSPEQNTEAFF
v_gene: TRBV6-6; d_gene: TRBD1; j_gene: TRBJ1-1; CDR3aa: CASSYQGAGTEAFF
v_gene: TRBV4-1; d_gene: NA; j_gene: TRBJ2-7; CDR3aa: CASSRETRHPTYEQYF
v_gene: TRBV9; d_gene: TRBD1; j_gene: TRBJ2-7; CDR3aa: CASSEGWSGQGREQYF
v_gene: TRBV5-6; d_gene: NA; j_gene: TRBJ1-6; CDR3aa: CASSLWGRSNSPLHF
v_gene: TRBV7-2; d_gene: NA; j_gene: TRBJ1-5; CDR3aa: CASSLDYQPQHF
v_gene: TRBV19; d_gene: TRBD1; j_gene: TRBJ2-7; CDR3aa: CASSINRGSYEQYF
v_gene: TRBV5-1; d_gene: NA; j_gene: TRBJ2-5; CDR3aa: CASRSTAGGETQYF
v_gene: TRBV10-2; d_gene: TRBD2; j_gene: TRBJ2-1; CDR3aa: CASSEGLAGVTEQFF
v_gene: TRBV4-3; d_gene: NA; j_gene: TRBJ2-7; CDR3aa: CASSQEGGTGSYEQYF
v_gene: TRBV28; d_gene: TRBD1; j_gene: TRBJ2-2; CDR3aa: CASNSNRGAGELFF
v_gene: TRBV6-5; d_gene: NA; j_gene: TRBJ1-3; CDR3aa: CASSYSIGGSGNTIYF
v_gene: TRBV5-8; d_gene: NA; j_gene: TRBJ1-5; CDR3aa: CASSLITGKEDQPQHF
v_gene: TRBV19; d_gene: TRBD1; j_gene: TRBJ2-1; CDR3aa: CASSIRQGFGDEQFF
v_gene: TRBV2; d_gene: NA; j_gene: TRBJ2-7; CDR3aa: CASSEITRAEQYF
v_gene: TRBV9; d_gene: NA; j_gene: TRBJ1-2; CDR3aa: CASSVEPGDDYGYTF
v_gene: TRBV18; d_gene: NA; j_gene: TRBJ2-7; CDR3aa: CASSYVDEQYF
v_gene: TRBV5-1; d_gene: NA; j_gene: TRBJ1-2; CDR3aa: CASSLNEGYTF
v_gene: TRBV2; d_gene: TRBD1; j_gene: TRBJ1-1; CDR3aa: CASSRDRNTEAFF
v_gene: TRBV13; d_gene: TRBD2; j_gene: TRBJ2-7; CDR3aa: CASSSAALSSGRRGEQYF
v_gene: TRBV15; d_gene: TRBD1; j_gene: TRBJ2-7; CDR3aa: CATSRFTGQGYEQYF
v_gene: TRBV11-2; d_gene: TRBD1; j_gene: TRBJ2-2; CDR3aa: CASSRQGYTGELFF
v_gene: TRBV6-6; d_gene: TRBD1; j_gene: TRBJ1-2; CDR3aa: CASRETTGYGYTF
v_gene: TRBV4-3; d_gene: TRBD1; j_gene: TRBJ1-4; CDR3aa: CASSQEMPGGGNEKLFF
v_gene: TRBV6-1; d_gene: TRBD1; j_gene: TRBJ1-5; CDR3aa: CASRTGDNQPQHF
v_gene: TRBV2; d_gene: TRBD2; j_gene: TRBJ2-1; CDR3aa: CASRGLAGMVNEQFF
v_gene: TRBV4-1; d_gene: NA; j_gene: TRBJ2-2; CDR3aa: CASSQDGDTGELFF
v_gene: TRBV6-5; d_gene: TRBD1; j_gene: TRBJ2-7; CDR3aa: CASKANRGPYEQYF